Listed below are T cell receptor beta chains from one sample, sequenced in a study of shared clonotypes between healthy human individuals. Profiled with immunoSEQ multiplex PCR; TCRdb holds only in-frame clones, not every one. The table shows approximately 320,000 clones, with roughly 84% occurring only once. The sample consisted of memory CD8+ T cells sorted from blood. These receptors originate from a man in his late teens or twenties in good health. Both conserved end residues are part of each CDR3. A D gene is named only where the DNA matches it firmly. Part of the rows lack a size; the others show once, few, many or a class for expanded clones.

. . TRBJ2-2 TRBV7-6 14 CASSPSGVTGELFF TGTGCCAGCAGCCCCTCCGGGGTCACCGGGGAGCTGTTTTTT
many TRBD2 TRBJ2-3 TRBV13 18 CASSSGLAGGNRWDTQYF TGTGCCAGCAGCTCCGGACTAGCGGGAGGGAATCGGTGGGATACGCAGTATTTT
. . TRBJ1-2 TRBV28 15 CASTTFEGYNYGYTF TGTGCCAGCACCACTTTTGAGGGGTATAACTATGGCTACACCTTC
. . TRBJ1-1 TRBV5-1 13 CASSTAEGTEAFF TGCGCCAGCAGCACAGCAGAAGGCACTGAAGCTTTCTTT
. TRBD1 TRBJ1-5 TRBV7-9 15 CASSEGALSNQPQHF TGTGCCAGCAGTGAGGGGGCTTTGAGCAATCAGCCCCAGCATTTT
. . TRBJ2-7 TRBV5-1 15 CASSLRTTLWYEQYF TGCGCCAGCAGCCTCCGGACGACGCTATGGTACGAGCAGTACTTC
. TRBD1 TRBJ2-7 TRBV7-8 12 CASSFDRDEQYF TGTGCCAGCAGCTTCGACAGGGACGAGCAGTACTTC
. TRBD1 TRBJ2-7 TRBV4-1 14 CASRVGTGAYEQYF TGCGCCAGCAGGGTAGGGACAGGGGCTTACGAGCAGTACTTC
. . TRBJ1-1 TRBV4-3 13 CASSQDLWTEAFF TGCGCCAGCAGCCAAGATCTCTGGACTGAAGCTTTCTTT
few . TRBJ1-2 TRBV19 15 CASSMKNRPNYGYTF TGTGCCAGTAGTATGAAGAACAGGCCTAACTATGGCTACACCTTC
. . TRBJ1-2 TRBV27 14 CASTSGRQGGGYTF TGTGCCAGCACCTCCGGGCGGCAGGGCGGTGGCTACACCTTC
. . TRBJ1-5 TRBV15 14 CATSTGGENQPQHF TGTGCCACCAGCACGGGGGGGGAAAATCAGCCCCAGCATTTT
once . TRBJ2-7 TRBV15 12 CATSSLIGEQYF TGTGCCACCAGCAGCCTGATAGGGGAGCAGTACTTC
. TRBD2 TRBJ2-5 TRBV7-2 14 CASSLFLGGETQYF TGTGCCAGCAGCTTATTTTTGGGGGGGGAGACCCAGTACTTC
few TRBD2 TRBJ2-7 TRBV5-1 15 CASSYRTSGDYEQYF TGCGCCAGCAGCTACAGGACTAGCGGGGACTACGAGCAGTACTTC
. TRBD1 TRBJ1-6 TRBV6-5 14 CASRTRDRVAPLHF TGTGCCAGCAGAACCCGGGACAGGGTGGCACCCCTCCACTTT
. TRBD1 TRBJ1-2 TRBV9 15 CASSVGGTGTIGYTF TGTGCCAGCAGCGTAGGCGGGACAGGGACGATTGGCTACACCTTC
. TRBD1 TRBJ2-5 TRBV29-1 14 CSVEGQGARETQYF TGCAGCGTTGAAGGACAGGGGGCCAGGGAGACCCAGTACTTC
. . TRBJ2-1 TRBV29-1 13 CSVAVDSYNEQFF TGCAGCGTTGCAGTGGACTCCTACAATGAGCAGTTCTTC
. . TRBJ2-3 TRBV11-3 11 CASSFSQGEYF TGTGCCAGCAGCTTTTCCCAGGGAGAGTATTTT
. . TRBJ1-1 TRBV27 13 CASSFVRGTEAFF TGTGCCAGCAGTTTTGTGCGGGGCACTGAAGCTTTCTTT
. . TRBJ2-7 TRBV5-8 14 CASSLFDSSYEQYF TGTGCCAGCAGCTTGTTCGACAGCTCCTACGAGCAGTACTTC
. TRBD1 TRBJ2-7 TRBV5-1 14 CASSWGQGVYEQYF TGCGCCAGCAGCTGGGGACAGGGGGTTTACGAGCAGTACTTC
. TRBD2 TRBJ2-3 TRBV4-3 19 CASSQDPPSGGSSTDTQYF TGCGCCAGCAGCCAAGATCCCCCTAGCGGGGGTTCTAGCACAGATACGCAGTATTTT
. . TRBJ2-2 TRBV7-9 14 CASSPSTDTGELFF TGTGCCAGCAGCCCGTCGACTGACACCGGGGAGCTGTTTTTT
few . TRBJ2-1 TRBV6-4 13 CASSDSPADEQFF TGTGCCAGCAGTGACTCCCCAGCGGATGAGCAGTTCTTC
. TRBD1 TRBJ1-2 TRBV27 16 CASSPSAGQENYGYTF TGTGCCAGCAGCCCCTCCGCGGGACAGGAGAACTATGGCTACACCTTC
. . TRBJ2-7 TRBV25-1 13 CASQDSEYYEQYF TGTGCTAGCCAGGACAGTGAGTACTACGAGCAGTACTTC
. TRBD2 TRBJ2-5 TRBV5-1 18 CASSLGVAGVSVQETQYF TGCGCCAGCAGCTTGGGCGTAGCGGGAGTTTCGGTCCAAGAGACCCAGTACTTC
. TRBD2 TRBJ2-7 TRBV25-1 15 CASSPFGERGPEQYF TGTGCCAGCTCCCCCTTCGGGGAGCGGGGTCCCGAGCAGTACTTC
. . TRBJ2-7 TRBV27 10 CASTLYEQYF TGTGCCAGCACCCTGTACGAGCAGTACTTC
medium-sized TRBD1 TRBJ2-3 TRBV2 14 CASGGQGMLDTQYF TGTGCCAGCGGGGGACAGGGGATGTTAGATACGCAGTATTTT
. TRBD1 TRBJ2-2 TRBV29-1 13 CSVAGQGTGELFF TGCAGCGTAGCCGGACAGGGGACCGGGGAGCTGTTTTTT
. . TRBJ2-1 TRBV27 11 CASSFQGGQFF TGTGCCAGCAGTTTCCAGGGCGGGCAGTTCTTC
. . TRBJ1-1 TRBV30 13 CAGGQGMNTEAFF TGTGCCGGCGGTCAGGGAATGAACACTGAAGCTTTCTTT
once TRBD1 TRBJ2-7 TRBV6-1 15 CASRKSRQGLDEQYF TGTGCCAGCAGAAAATCTAGACAGGGGCTAGACGAGCAGTACTTC
once . TRBJ1-6 TRBV9 12 CASSETGSPLHF TGTGCCAGCAGCGAAACAGGGTCACCCCTCCACTTT
. . TRBJ1-1 TRBV7-9 13 CASSFWTDFEAFF TGTGCCAGCAGCTTTTGGACAGACTTTGAAGCTTTCTTT
. . TRBJ1-1 TRBV5-5 13 CASSLGVGTSAFF TGTGCCAGCAGCCTGGGAGTGGGAACGTCAGCTTTCTTT
. TRBD1 TRBJ1-2 TRBV5-1 14 CASSSHGTGDGYTF TGCGCCAGCAGCTCCCACGGGACAGGAGACGGCTACACCTTC
. . TRBJ2-5 TRBV4-1 17 CASSHYRHWGIGETQYF TGCGCCAGCAGCCACTACCGCCACTGGGGGATTGGGGAGACCCAGTACTTC
. . TRBJ2-4 TRBV7-9 16 CASSLGGYNAKNIQYF TGTGCCAGCAGCCTGGGGGGCTATAACGCCAAAAACATTCAGTACTTC
. . TRBJ2-7 TRBV4-1 15 CASSQGLPVTYEQYF TGCGCCAGCAGCCAAGGACTACCGGTGACCTACGAGCAGTACTTC
. TRBD2 TRBJ2-3 TRBV6-6 16 CASSYSTLAGDGTQYF TGTGCCAGCAGTTACTCGACCCTAGCGGGAGACGGCACGCAGTATTTT